This T cell receptor beta chain originates from a study of shared clonotypes between healthy human individuals. As concerns this clone: Its antigen remains unknown.

Sequencing was performed with immunoSEQ multiplex PCR; in TCRdb, only in-frame clones are kept and a portion is missing. The sample has about 340,000 clones, over 70% seen once. The study drew its donors from healthy HIV-negative adults without recent acute infections or vaccinations. This CDR3 is built from 14 residues. V dropped 4 bases and J dropped 0 bases, with 9 bases sitting between them. CDR1 and CDR2 (germline): MNHNS, SASEGT. Notes on the study in general: A small donor pool kept down the genetic and exposure-history diversity that was represented.

V usage is TRBV6-1 and J usage is TRBJ1-1, with D possibly matching TRBD1 (6 bases). The sample taken for sequencing was memory CD4+ T cells sorted from blood. Described subset: CD45RA-negative fraction. The receptor was isolated from a man aged 25 to 40 in good health. The DNA for the CDR3 is TGTGCCAGCAGTGCAGGGGACCTGAACACTGAAGCTTTCTTT. This gives the protein CASSAGDLNTEAFF.